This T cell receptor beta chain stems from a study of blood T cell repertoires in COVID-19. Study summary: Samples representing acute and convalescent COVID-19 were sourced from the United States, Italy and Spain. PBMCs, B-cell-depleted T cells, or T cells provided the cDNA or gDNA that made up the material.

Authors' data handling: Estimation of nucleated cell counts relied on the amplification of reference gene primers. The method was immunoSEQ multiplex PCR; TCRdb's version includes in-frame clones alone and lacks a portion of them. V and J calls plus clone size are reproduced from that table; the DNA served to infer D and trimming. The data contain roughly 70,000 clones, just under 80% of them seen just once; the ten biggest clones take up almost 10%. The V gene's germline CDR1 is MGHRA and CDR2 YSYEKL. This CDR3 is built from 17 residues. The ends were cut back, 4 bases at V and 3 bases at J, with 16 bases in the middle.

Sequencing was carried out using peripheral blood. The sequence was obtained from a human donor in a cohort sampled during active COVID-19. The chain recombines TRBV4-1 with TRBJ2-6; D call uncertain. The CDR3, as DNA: TGCGCCAGCAGCCTATCTGGGCGTTCTTTTGGGGCCAACGTCCTGACTTTC. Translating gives CASSLSGRSFGANVLTF.